A selection of T cell receptor beta chains follows, all from one sample in a study of cytomegalovirus exposure and HLA in healthy donors. Sequenced by immunoSEQ multiplex PCR; TCRdb stores in-frame clones only, minus some. The sample contains roughly 120,000 clones, approximately 8.6% of which appear only once. The sequenced sample consisted of PBMCs. The origin of the receptors is a woman between 35 and 50 years old in good health and CMV-seropositive. Both conserved end residues are part of each CDR3. A D gene is named only where the DNA matches it firmly. Clone size is shown for a subset of rows, as once, few, many or a class of expanded clone.

V gene	D gene	J gene	clone size	CDR3 protein	CDR3 DNA
TRBV30	-	TRBJ1-3	few	CAWIIADTIYF	TGTGCCTGGATTATCGCGGACACCATATATTTT
TRBV4-1	-	TRBJ2-7	-	CASSQDTGHPSYEQYF	TGCGCCAGCAGCCAAGATACGGGACACCCCTCCTACGAGCAGTACTTC
TRBV6-5	-	TRBJ1-1	few	CASSYSLYTEAFF	TGTGCCAGCAGTTACTCGTTATACACTGAAGCTTTCTTT
TRBV7-6	TRBD1	TRBJ2-1	few	CASSKWPGQGGNEQFF	TGTGCCAGCAGCAAGTGGCCGGGACAGGGGGGGAATGAGCAGTTCTTC
TRBV13	TRBD2	TRBJ2-3	few	CASSSAGLRENTQYF	TGTGCCAGCAGCTCAGCGGGGCTTCGGGAGAATACGCAGTATTTT
TRBV7-6	-	TRBJ2-7	few	CASSPRGGGAEEQYF	TGTGCCAGCAGCCCTCGCGGAGGGGGCGCGGAGGAGCAGTACTTC
TRBV5-8	-	TRBJ1-5	few	CASSIGTAFSNQPQHF	TGTGCCAGCAGTATCGGGACTGCCTTTAGCAATCAGCCCCAGCATTTT
TRBV19	-	TRBJ1-1	few	CASSLTVNTEAFF	TGTGCCAGTTCTCTGACTGTGAACACTGAAGCTTTCTTT
TRBV27	TRBD1	TRBJ2-7	few	CASSTGGEQYF	TGTGCCAGCAGCACAGGGGGCGAGCAGTACTTC
TRBV2	-	TRBJ2-7	few	CASGLAPEPYEQYF	TGTGCCAGCGGACTGGCTCCAGAGCCCTACGAGCAGTACTTC
TRBV10-3	TRBD1	TRBJ2-7	-	CAIMGTGPYEQYF	TGTGCCATCATGGGGACAGGGCCCTACGAGCAGTACTTC
TRBV19	-	TRBJ1-5	few	CASSILGGGANQPQHF	TGTGCCAGTAGTATCTTGGGTGGTGGAGCAAATCAGCCCCAGCATTTT
TRBV5-8	-	TRBJ1-5	-	CASSPNDYSNQPQHF	TGTGCCAGCAGTCCTAACGACTATAGCAATCAGCCCCAGCATTTT
TRBV7-9	TRBD1	TRBJ1-1	few	CASSFLDRVTEAFF	TGTGCCAGCAGCTTTTTGGACAGGGTCACTGAAGCTTTCTTT
TRBV5-1	TRBD2	TRBJ2-3	few	CASSFSGGASTDTQYF	TGCGCCAGCAGTTTTAGCGGGGGAGCAAGCACAGATACGCAGTATTTT
TRBV7-2	TRBD1	TRBJ1-1	-	CASSSYRGRTEAFF	TGTGCCAGCAGCTCCTACAGGGGGAGGACTGAAGCTTTCTTT